These 22 T cell receptor beta chains came from one sample sequenced in a study of cytomegalovirus exposure and HLA in healthy donors. In the PCR, 60 Vbeta and 13 Jbeta primers were used. Sequencing was performed with immunoSEQ multiplex PCR; in TCRdb, only in-frame clones are kept and a portion is missing. The table has about 120,000 clones, 75% to 90% seen once; the top ten hold less than 3%. Sequenced sample: PBMCs. Every receptor here comes from a young man in good health and CMV-seronegative.

The V gene is TRBV27, the J gene TRBJ2-2, with 8 bases aligning to TRBD1. J gave up 6 bases and V 6 bases, and 6 bases lay outside the gene matches. CDR1 is MNHEY, CDR2 SMNVEV, per germline (reference sequence). CDR3 length: 14 residues. CDR3 in DNA: TGTGCCAGCAGGACGGGACAGGTCTCCGGGGAGCTGTTTTTT. Protein: CASRTGQVSGELFF.

This chain joins TRBV21-1 and TRBJ1-4. TRBV21-1 is flagged as a pseudogene. The CDR3 has 17 residues. CDR3 DNA: TGTGCCAGCAGCCCCCATGAGGGCCGGGGGTCGAGGGAAAAACTGTTTTTT. It encodes CASSPHEGRGSREKLFF.

The CDR3 region has the DNA TGTGCCAGCAGCCTGGACAGGGCCTTCTACGAGCAGTACTTC. Translation: CASSLDRAFYEQYF. The rearrangement joins TRBV11-2 to TRBJ2-7, with 8 bases fitting TRBD1. This CDR3 has 14 amino acids. V shed 5 bases and J 3 bases; nucleotides not matched to a gene: 6. CDR1 is SGHAT and CDR2 is FQNNGV in the germline V gene.

This chain connects TRBV4-1 to TRBJ2-4, with D perhaps TRBD1 (6 bases). CDR3 length: 15 residues. Germline V CDR1 and CDR2: MGHRA, YSYEKL. V gave up 0 bases and J gave up 9 bases, with 15 bases separating them. CDR3 amino acids: CASSQDRGYEGIQYF. The CDR3 nucleotides read TGCGCCAGCAGCCAAGACAGGGGTTATGAGGGCATTCAGTACTTC.

The chain employs TRBV5-6 and TRBJ2-1; TRBD2 matches at 7 bases. The CDR3 sequence is 14 residues long. Germline V gene sequence: CDR1 SGHDT, CDR2 YYEEEE. The V gene end was trimmed by 3 bases and the J gene end by 4 bases; junction bases not matched to a gene: 4. CDR3 amino acids: CASSSSGVYNEQFF. The CDR3 nucleotides are TGTGCCAGCAGCTCTAGCGGAGTTTACAATGAGCAGTTCTTC. The full variable domain, completed using reference TRBV5-6 and TRBJ2-1, is DAGVTQSPTHLIKTRGQQVTLRCSPKSGHDTVSWYQQALGQGPQFIFQYYEEEERQRGNFPDRFSGHQFPNYSSELNVNALLLGDSALYLCASSSSGVYNEQFFGPGTRLTVL.

V usage is TRBV11-3 and J usage is TRBJ1-1; 7 bases are a match to TRBD1. The CDR3 runs to 14 residues. The trim removed 5 bases at V and 1 base at J, leaving 4 bases unmatched. CDR1 is SGHNT and CDR2 is YENEEA in the germline V gene. In DNA form, the CDR3 reads TGTGCCAGCAGCCCCGGACAGGCGAACACTGAAGCTTTCTTT. Translated: CASSPGQANTEAFF.

V is TRBV2 and J is TRBJ1-2; D is unresolved. V was clipped by 7 bases and J by 8 bases, with 17 bases between them. The germline V gene has CDR1 SNHLY and CDR2 FYNNEI. The CDR3 totals 13 residues. The CDR3 spells CASTRGRERGYTF. In DNA form, the CDR3 reads TGTGCCAGCACCCGGGGTAGGGAAAGAGGCTACACCTTC.

The chain is built from TRBV7-9 and TRBJ2-3; 11 bases are a match to TRBD2. The CDR3 runs to 12 residues. CDR1 is SEHNR and CDR2 is FQNEAQ in the germline V gene (reference sequence). The CDR3: CSSGRPSLDAYF. Written as DNA, the CDR3 is TGTTCTAGCGGGAGGCCCTCCCTAGATGCGTATTTT. Drawing the rest from reference TRBV7-9 and TRBJ2-3, the complete variable domain is DTGVSQNPRHKITKRGQNVTFRCDPISEHNRLYWYRQTLGQGPEFLTYFQNEAQLEKSRLLSDRFSAERPKGSFSTLEIQRTEQGDSAMYLCSSGRPSLDAYFGPGTRLTVL.

The chain couples TRBV6-1 to TRBJ2-7; weak D call: TRBD2 (5 bases). The CDR3 contains 15 residues. V was cut by 6 bases and J by 6 bases, with 21 bases left in between. Germline V CDR1 and CDR2: MNHNS, SASEGT. Written as DNA, the CDR3 is TGTGCCAGCAGCCCCCCGGGGTACTTGGCGAGCGAGCAGTACTTC. It is translated as CASSPPGYLASEQYF.

CDR3 in amino acids: CASSAVYSNQPQHF. CDR3 coding DNA: TGTGCCAGTAGTGCGGTTTATAGCAATCAGCCCCAGCATTTT. V is TRBV19 and J is TRBJ1-5; D gene ambiguous. This CDR3 has 14 amino acids. Trimming removed 5 bases from V and 0 bases from J, with 8 bases in between. Per germline, CDR1 LNHDA and CDR2 SQIVND (reference sequence). The full variable domain, completed using reference TRBV19 and TRBJ1-5, is DGGITQSPKYLFRKEGQNVTLSCEQNLNHDAMYWYRQDPGQGLRLIYYSQIVNDFQKGDIAEGYSVSREKKESFPLTVTSAQKNPTAFYLCASSAVYSNQPQHFGDGTRLSIL.

The V gene is TRBV6-1, the J gene TRBJ1-3, with 10 bases lining up with TRBD1. The CDR3 contains 16 residues. Trimming removed 3 bases from V and 3 bases from J; junction bases left unmatched: 5. Germline lookup yields CDR1 MNHNS and CDR2 SASEGT. CDR3 sequence reads: CASSEWDRGFGNTIYF. The CDR3 region has the DNA TGTGCCAGCAGTGAGTGGGACAGGGGTTTTGGAAACACCATATATTTT.

Here the CDR3 reads CASSTRTGAYEQYF. The CDR3 DNA reads TGTGCCAGCAGTACCCGGACAGGAGCCTACGAGCAGTACTTC. The V and J genes are TRBV27 and TRBJ2-7; 7 bases are a match to TRBD1. There are 14 residues in the CDR3. V lost 5 bases to trimming and J lost 2 bases; unmatched junction nucleotides: 6. Germline assignment: CDR1 MNHEY and CDR2 SMNVEV (reference sequence).

This clone appeared a few times. CDR3 sequence: CASSQSTSGSIDEQFF. The CDR3 DNA reads TGCGCCAGCAGCCAATCTACGAGCGGGAGTATCGATGAGCAGTTCTTC. This rearrangement joins TRBV4-3 to TRBJ2-1, with 8 bases aligning to TRBD2. Per germline, CDR1 LGHNA and CDR2 YSLEER. The CDR3 consists of 16 residues. Trimming at V came to 2 bases and at J to 8 bases, leaving 11 bases not matched to a gene.

This chain connects TRBV7-8 to TRBJ2-7; D unresolved. The CDR3 is 14 amino acids. Germline V gives CDR1 SGHVS, CDR2 FQNEAQ. V shed 3 bases and J shed 0 bases, with 9 bases lying between them. The CDR3 spells CASSFFSSSYEQYF. As DNA, the CDR3 is TGTGCCAGCAGCTTTTTCAGTTCCTCCTACGAGCAGTACTTC.

Turning to this clone: The germline gene is not matched at one end of the junction; a read error may be the cause. The rearrangement uses TRBV29-1 and TRBJ1-5; 9 nucleotides align to TRBD1. Germline CDR1 reads SQVTM; CDR2 reads ANQGSEA. The CDR3 runs to 17 residues. In nucleotides, the CDR3 is TGCAGCGTTGCTGGGTCCGGGACAGGGAATAGCAATCAGCCCCAGAATTTT. Its translation is CSVAGSGTGNSNQPQNF. Drawing the rest from reference TRBV29-1 and TRBJ1-5, the complete variable domain is SAVISQKPSRDICQRGTSLTIQCQVDSQVTMMFWYRQQPGQSLTLIATANQGSEATYESGFVIDKFPISRPNLTFSTLTVSNMSPEDSSIYLCSVAGSGTGNSNQPQNFGDGTRLSIL.

V usage is TRBV4-1 and J usage is TRBJ2-1; 12 bases match TRBD1. The trim removed 3 bases at V and 11 bases at J, leaving 5 bases unmatched. The CDR3 is 14 amino acids. From germline, CDR1 is MGHRA and CDR2 YSYEKL. The CDR3 loop reads CASSQGQGAAQQFF. The CDR3 DNA reads TGCGCCAGCAGCCAGGGACAGGGGGCAGCCCAGCAGTTCTTC.

This chain connects TRBV28 to TRBJ2-7, with a tentative D call TRBD2 (5 bases). Germline CDR1 and CDR2: MDHEN and SYDVKM. V was trimmed by 5 bases and J by 2 bases, leaving 10 bases between them. CDR3 length: 13 amino acids. The CDR3 DNA is TGTGCCAGCAGTCCTGACGGGACCTACGAGCAGTACTTC. Protein: CASSPDGTYEQYF.

A note on this clone: The junction departs from the called germline gene at one end, perhaps through a read error. The genes are TRBV9 and TRBJ2-7; 9 bases map to TRBD2. CDR1 is SGDLS and CDR2 is YYNGEE in the germline V gene. The CDR3 covers 15 residues. The DNA for the CDR3 is TGTGCCAGCAGCAAAAGCGGGAGGCCCTCCCACGAGCAGTACTTC. Its translation is CASSKSGRPSHEQYF.

The rearrangement joins TRBV13 to TRBJ1-1, with D maybe TRBD1 (6 bases). This CDR3 region has 14 residues. The germline CDR1 and CDR2 sequences are PRHDT and FYEKMQ (reference sequence). V lost 4 bases and J 9 bases, leaving 18 bases between the germline ends. CDR3 amino acids: CASSSPYREIKAFF. The CDR3 nucleotides are TGTGCCAGCAGCTCACCTTACAGGGAGATTAAAGCTTTCTTT.

V gene TRBV28 combines with J gene TRBJ2-1, with TRBD2 identical over 9 bases. The CDR3 is 19 amino acids. Germline V CDR1 and CDR2: MDHEN, SYDVKM. The trim removed 5 bases at V and 7 bases at J, leaving 21 bases unmatched. DNA for the CDR3: TGTGCCAGCAGTCCATCCCAGGGTGAGAGTAGCGGGAGAGGTAATGAGCAGTTCTTC. Protein product: CASSPSQGESSGRGNEQFF.

CDR3 nucleotides: TGTGCCAGCAAACAGGACAGCTCCTACCCTAAATTTTACTTC. Its translation: CASKQDSSYPKFYF. The V and J genes are TRBV6-5 and TRBJ2-4, with a tentative D call TRBD1 (6 bases). From germline, CDR1 is MNHEY and CDR2 SVGAGI. Deletions cut 7 bases from V and 16 bases from J, with 26 bases between. CDR3 length: 14 residues.

This clone occurred a few times. J is TRBJ2-7 and V is TRBV6-1, with a tentative D call TRBD2 (6 bases). In germline, CDR1 is MNHNS, CDR2 SASEGT. The CDR3 is 15 residues long. Deletions cut 2 bases from V and 2 bases from J, with 13 bases between. CDR3 loop: CASSESTDYTYEQYF. The DNA for the CDR3 is TGTGCCAGCAGTGAATCGACGGACTACACCTACGAGCAGTACTTC.